Below, 2 T cell receptor beta chains from the same sample are listed, as sequenced in a study of T-cell memory formation after mild COVID-19 (dated by TCRdb to about 2021). Library method: 5' RACE. Sequenced using an Illumina NovaSeq 6000. TCRdb reprocessed the public reads (quality trimming at Q25 with fastp, clone calling with MiXCR) and kept in-frame beta chains. CDR3 protein sequences are deduplicated, and each keeps its most common genes and DNA. This sample holds about 250,000 distinct CDR3 sequences; about 15% were observed only once. Of the sample, 3% to 4.5% falls within the top ten clones. Sequencing input: PBMCs or a T cell subset sorted from them (not recorded which). The receptor set was obtained from a man in his late teens or twenties who had mild COVID-19 (a few samples of this study predate the infection). The sample titles of this study are shuffled in the database, so cell type and time point are left out; the donor was told from shared clones.

This clonotype was counted a few times. The J gene is TRBJ2-1, the V gene TRBV30; TRBD1 might be the D (5 bases). The germline CDR1 and CDR2 sequences are GTSNPN and SVGIG (reference sequence). V dropped 0 bases and J dropped 0 bases, with 12 bases sitting between them. There are 16 residues in the CDR3. CDR3 region: CAWSVPPTGSYNEQFF. The DNA for the CDR3 is TGTGCCTGGAGTGTACCCCCCACAGGCTCCTACAATGAGCAGTTCTTC.

This rearrangement joins TRBV6-6 to TRBJ2-3; D is perhaps TRBD1 (7 bases). The CDR3 runs 16 residues. Per germline, CDR1 MNHNY and CDR2 SVGAGI (reference sequence). V was shortened by 2 bases and J by 2 bases, with 14 bases between the two germline ends. Here the CDR3 DNA reads TGTGCCAGCAGTTACGACAGGGCGGGAAACACAGATACGCAGTATTTT. Protein: CASSYDRAGNTDTQYF.